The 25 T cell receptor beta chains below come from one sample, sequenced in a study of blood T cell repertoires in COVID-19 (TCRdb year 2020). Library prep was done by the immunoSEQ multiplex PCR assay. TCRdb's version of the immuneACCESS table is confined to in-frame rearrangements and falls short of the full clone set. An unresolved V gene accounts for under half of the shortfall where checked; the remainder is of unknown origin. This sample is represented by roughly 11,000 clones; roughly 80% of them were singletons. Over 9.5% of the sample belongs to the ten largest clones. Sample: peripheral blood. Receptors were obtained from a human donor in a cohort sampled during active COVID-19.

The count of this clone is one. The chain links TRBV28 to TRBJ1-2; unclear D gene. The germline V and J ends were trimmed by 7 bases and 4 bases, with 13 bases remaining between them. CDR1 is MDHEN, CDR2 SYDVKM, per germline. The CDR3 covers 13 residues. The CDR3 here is CASTLTGGYGYTF. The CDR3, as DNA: TGTGCCAGCACTCTTACGGGTGGCTATGGCTACACCTTC.

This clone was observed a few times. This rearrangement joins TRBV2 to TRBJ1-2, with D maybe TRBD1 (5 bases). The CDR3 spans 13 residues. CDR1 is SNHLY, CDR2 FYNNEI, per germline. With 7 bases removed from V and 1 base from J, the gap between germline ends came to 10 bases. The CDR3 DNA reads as TGTGCCAGCAACCCAGGGTTTAACTATGGCTACACCTTC. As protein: CASNPGFNYGYTF. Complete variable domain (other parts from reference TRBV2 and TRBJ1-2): EPEVTQTPSHQVTQMGQEVILRCVPISNHLYFYWYRQILGQKVEFLVSFYNNEISEKSEIFDDQFSVERPDGSNFTLKIRSTKLEDSAMYFCASNPGFNYGYTFGSGTRLTVV.

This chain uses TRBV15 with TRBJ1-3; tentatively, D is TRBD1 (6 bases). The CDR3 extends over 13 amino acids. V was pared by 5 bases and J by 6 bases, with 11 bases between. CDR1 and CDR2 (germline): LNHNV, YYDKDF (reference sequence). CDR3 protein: CATSQGPENTIYF. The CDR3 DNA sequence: TGTGCCACCAGCCAGGGGCCCGAAAACACCATATATTTT.

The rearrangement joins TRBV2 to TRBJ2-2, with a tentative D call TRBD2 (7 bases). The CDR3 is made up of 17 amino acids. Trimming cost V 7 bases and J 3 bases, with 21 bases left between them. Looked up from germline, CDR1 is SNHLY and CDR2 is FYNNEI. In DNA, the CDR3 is TGTGCCAGCACTAAGCCGTTAGGGGGGGCGGACACCGGGGAGCTGTTTTTT. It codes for CASTKPLGGADTGELFF.

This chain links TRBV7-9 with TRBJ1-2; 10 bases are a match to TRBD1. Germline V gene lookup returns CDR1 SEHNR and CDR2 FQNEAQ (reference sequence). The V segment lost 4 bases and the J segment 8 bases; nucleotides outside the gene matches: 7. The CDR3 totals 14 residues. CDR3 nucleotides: TGTGCCAGCAGCTCACCGGGACAGGGGTTAGGCTACACCTTC. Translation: CASSSPGQGLGYTF.

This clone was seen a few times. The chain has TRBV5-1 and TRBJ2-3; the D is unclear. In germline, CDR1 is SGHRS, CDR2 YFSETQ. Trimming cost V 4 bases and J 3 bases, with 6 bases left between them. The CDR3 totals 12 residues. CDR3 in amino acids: CASSPHTDTQYF. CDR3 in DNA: TGCGCCAGCAGCCCCCATACAGATACGCAGTATTTT.

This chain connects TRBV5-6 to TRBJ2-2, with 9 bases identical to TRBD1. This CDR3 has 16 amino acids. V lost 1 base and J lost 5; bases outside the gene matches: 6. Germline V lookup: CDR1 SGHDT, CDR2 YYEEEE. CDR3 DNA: TGTGCCAGCAGCTTGTGGGACAGGGATTATACCGGGGAGCTGTTTTTT. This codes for CASSLWDRDYTGELFF.

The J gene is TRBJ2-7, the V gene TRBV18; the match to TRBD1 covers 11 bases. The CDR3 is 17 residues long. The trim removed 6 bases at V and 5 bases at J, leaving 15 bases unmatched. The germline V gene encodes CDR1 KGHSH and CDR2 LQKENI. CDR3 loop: CASSRSATRTGGHEQYF. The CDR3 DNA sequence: TGTGCCAGCTCGCGATCCGCTACAAGGACAGGGGGCCACGAGCAGTACTTC. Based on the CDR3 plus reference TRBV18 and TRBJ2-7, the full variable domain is NAGVMQNPRHLVRRRGQEARLRCSPMKGHSHVYWYRQLPEEGLKFMVYLQKENIIDESGMPKERFSAEFPKEGPSILRIQQVVRGDSAAYFCASSRSATRTGGHEQYFGPGTRLTVT.

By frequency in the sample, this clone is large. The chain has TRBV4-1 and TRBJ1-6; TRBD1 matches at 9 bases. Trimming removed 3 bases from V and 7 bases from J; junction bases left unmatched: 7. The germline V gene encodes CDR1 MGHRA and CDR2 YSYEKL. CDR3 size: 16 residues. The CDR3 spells CASSQTPGQGNSPLHF. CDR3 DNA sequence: TGCGCCAGCAGCCAGACTCCGGGACAGGGCAATTCACCCCTCCACTTT.

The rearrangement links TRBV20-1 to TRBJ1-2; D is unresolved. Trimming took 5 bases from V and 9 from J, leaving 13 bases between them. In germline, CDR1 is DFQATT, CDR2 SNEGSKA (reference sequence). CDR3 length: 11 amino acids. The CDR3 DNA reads TGCAGTGCTGTACAGAAACTCAGCTACACCTTC. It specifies CSAVQKLSYTF.

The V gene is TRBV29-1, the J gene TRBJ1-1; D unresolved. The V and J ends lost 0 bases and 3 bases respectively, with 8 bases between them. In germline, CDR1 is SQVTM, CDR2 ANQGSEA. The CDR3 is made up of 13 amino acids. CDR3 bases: TGCAGCGTTGAAGAGTCGTTTGACACTGAAGCTTTCTTT. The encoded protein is CSVEESFDTEAFF.

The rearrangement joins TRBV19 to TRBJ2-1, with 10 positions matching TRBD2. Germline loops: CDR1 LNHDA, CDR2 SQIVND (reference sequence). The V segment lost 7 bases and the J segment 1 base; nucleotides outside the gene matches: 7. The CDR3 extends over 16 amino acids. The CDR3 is CASNSELAGSYNEQFF. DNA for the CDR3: TGTGCCAGTAACTCCGAACTAGCGGGGTCCTACAATGAGCAGTTCTTC.

The CDR3: CASSLLGHMNTEAFF. The CDR3 DNA reads TGTGCCAGCAGTTTGTTGGGACACATGAACACTGAAGCTTTCTTT. The chain is built from TRBV28 and TRBJ1-1, with a weak D call TRBD1 (6 bases). V was pared by 3 bases and J by 0 bases, with 11 bases between. In germline, CDR1 is MDHEN, CDR2 SYDVKM. The CDR3 has 15 residues.

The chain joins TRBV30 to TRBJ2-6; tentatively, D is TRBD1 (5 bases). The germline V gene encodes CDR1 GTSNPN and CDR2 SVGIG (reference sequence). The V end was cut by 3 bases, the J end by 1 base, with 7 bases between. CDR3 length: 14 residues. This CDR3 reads CAWSRDSGANVLTF. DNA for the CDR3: TGTGCCTGGAGCAGGGATTCTGGGGCCAACGTCCTGACTTTC.

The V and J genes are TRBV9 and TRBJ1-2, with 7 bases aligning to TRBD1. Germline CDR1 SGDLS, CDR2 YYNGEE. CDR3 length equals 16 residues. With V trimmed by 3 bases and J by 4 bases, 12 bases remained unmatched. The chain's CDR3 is CASSGQYSGGPYGYTF. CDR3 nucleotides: TGTGCCAGCAGCGGACAATATTCAGGGGGTCCCTATGGCTACACCTTC.

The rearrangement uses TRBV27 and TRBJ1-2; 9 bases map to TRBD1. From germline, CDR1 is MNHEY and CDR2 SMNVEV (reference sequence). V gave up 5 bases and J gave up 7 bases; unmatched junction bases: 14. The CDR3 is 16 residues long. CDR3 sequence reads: CASSPRGTGRAAGYTF. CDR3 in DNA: TGTGCCAGCAGTCCGCGGGGGACAGGGCGAGCGGCTGGCTACACCTTC.

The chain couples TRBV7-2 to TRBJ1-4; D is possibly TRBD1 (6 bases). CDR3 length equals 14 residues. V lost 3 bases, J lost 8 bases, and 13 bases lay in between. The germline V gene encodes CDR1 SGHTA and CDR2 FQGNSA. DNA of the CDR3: TGTGCCAGCAGCTTGCCAGGGGAATTGGAAAAACTGTTTTTT. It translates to CASSLPGELEKLFF.

The chain's CDR3 is CASSLGASAKFDNEQFF. CDR3 DNA: TGTGCCAGCAGCCTCGGGGCTAGCGCTAAATTTGACAATGAGCAGTTCTTC. The chain employs TRBV7-3 and TRBJ2-1; the D gene is possibly TRBD2 (6 bases). Germline V gene lookup returns CDR1 SGHTA and CDR2 FQGTGA. This CDR3 spans 17 amino acids. The V end lost 5 bases, the J end lost 5 bases, and 22 bases lay between the germline ends. The full variable domain, completed using reference TRBV7-3 and TRBJ2-1, is GAGVSQTPSNKVTEKGKYVELRCDPISGHTALYWYRQSLGQGPEFLIYFQGTGAADDSGLPNDRFFAVRPEGSVSTLKIQRTERGDSAVYLCASSLGASAKFDNEQFFGPGTRLTVL.

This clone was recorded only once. CDR3 sequence: CASRRDMNTGELFF. Here the CDR3 DNA reads TGCGCCAGCAGGCGGGATATGAACACCGGGGAGCTGTTTTTT. The V gene is TRBV5-1, the J gene TRBJ2-2; TRBD2 might be the D (6 bases). This CDR3 spans 14 amino acids. Germline-derived CDR1 and CDR2 are SGHRS and YFSETQ. V was shortened by 5 bases and J by 1 base, with 9 bases between the two germline ends. Based on the CDR3 plus reference TRBV5-1 and TRBJ2-2, the full variable domain is KAGVTQTPRYLIKTRGQQVTLSCSPISGHRSVSWYQQTPGQGLQFLFEYFSETQRNKGNFPGRFSGRQFSNSRSEMNVSTLELGDSALYLCASRRDMNTGELFFGEGSRLTVL.

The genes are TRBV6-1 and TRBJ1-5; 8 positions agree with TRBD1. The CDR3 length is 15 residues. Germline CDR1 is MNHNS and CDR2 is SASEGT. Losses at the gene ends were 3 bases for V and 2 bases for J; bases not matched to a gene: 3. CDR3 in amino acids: CASSETGAGNQPQHF. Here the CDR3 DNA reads TGTGCCAGCAGTGAGACAGGGGCCGGCAATCAGCCCCAGCATTTT.

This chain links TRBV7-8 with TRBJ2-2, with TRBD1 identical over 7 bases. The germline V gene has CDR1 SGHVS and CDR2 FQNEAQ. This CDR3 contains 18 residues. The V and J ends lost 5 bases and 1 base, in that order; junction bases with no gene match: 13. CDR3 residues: CASSHQPGTARNTGELFF. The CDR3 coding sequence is TGTGCCAGCAGCCACCAACCCGGGACAGCACGGAACACCGGGGAGCTGTTTTTT.

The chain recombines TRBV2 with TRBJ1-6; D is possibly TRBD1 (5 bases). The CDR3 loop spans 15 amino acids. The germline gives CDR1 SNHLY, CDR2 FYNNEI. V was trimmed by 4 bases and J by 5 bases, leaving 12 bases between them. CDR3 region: CASSVLTGHNSPLHF. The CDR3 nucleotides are TGTGCCAGCAGTGTCCTCACAGGACATAATTCACCCCTCCACTTT.

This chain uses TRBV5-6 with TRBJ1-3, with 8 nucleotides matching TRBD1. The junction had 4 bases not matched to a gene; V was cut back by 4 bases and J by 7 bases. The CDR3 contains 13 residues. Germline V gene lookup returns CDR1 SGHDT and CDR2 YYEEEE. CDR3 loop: CASSRDRLNTIYF. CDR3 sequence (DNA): TGTGCCAGCAGCCGGGACAGGCTGAACACCATATATTTT.

In DNA form, the CDR3 reads TGTGCCAGCAGCCAGACTAGCGGGAGGGAAAGTAGCACAGATACGCAGTATTTT. Translating gives CASSQTSGRESSTDTQYF. The chain couples TRBV3-1 (or the pseudogene TRBV3-2) to TRBJ2-3, with 14 nucleotides matching TRBD2. This CDR3 spans 18 amino acids. V was clipped by 3 bases and J by 0 bases; unmatched bases: 5. Germline V lookup: CDR1 LGHDT, CDR2 YNNKEL (reference sequence).

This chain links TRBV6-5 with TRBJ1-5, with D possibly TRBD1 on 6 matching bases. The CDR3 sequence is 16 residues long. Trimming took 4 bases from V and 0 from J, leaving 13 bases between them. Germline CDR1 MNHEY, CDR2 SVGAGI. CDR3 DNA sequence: TGTGCCAGCAGTTTAACAAGGACAGATAGCAATCAGCCCCAGCATTTT. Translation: CASSLTRTDSNQPQHF.